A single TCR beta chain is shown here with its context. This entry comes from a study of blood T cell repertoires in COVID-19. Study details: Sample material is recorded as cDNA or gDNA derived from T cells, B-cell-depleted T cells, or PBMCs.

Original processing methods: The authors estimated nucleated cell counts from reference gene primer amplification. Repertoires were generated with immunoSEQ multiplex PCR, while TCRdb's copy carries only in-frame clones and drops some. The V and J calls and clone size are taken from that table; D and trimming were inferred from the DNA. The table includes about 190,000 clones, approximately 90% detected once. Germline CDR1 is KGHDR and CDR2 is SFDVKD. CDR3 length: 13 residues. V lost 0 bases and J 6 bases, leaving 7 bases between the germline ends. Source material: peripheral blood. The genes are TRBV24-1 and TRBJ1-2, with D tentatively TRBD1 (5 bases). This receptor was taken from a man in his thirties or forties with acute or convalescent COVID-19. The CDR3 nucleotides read TGTGCCACCAGTGATTTGAAGGGGAATGGCTACACCTTC. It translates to CATSDLKGNGYTF.